These T cell receptor beta chains were read from a single sample in a study of blood T cell repertoires in COVID-19. The data were produced by immunoSEQ multiplex PCR, yet TCRdb's version contains in-frame clones alone and is incomplete. The sample yields around 60,000 clones, 70% to 90% seen once. The sequencing sample was made of peripheral blood. The source of these receptors is a human donor in a cohort sampled during active COVID-19. Both conserved end residues are part of each CDR3. The order of the fields is clone size, V gene, D gene, J gene, CDR3 DNA, CDR3 protein. The D gene is left open where the match is weak. Size tells how often a clone was seen (once, few, many) or the class of an expanded clone, and some rows leave it out.

.	TRBV6-5	.	TRBJ2-7	TGTGCCAGCAGTTACTCGACTCCAATTAGTAGCGACGAGCAGTACTTC	CASSYSTPISSDEQYF
.	TRBV5-1	TRBD1	TRBJ2-3	TGCGCCAGCACTAGGAGGACAGGGGTTGTCACAGATACGCAGTATTTT	CASTRRTGVVTDTQYF
.	TRBV30	.	TRBJ2-1	TGTGCCTGGAGAAGGGCAGGGGACGATAGTGAGCAGTTCTTC	CAWRRAGDDSEQFF
.	TRBV19	.	TRBJ2-1	TGTGCCAGTAGTGGTGGGACACGGGGCTACAATGAGCAGTTCTTC	CASSGGTRGYNEQFF
.	TRBV7-8	.	TRBJ2-7	TGTGCCAGCAGCTTAGAGTCAGACTCCTACGAGCAGTACTTC	CASSLESDSYEQYF
.	TRBV6-4	TRBD2	TRBJ2-3	TGTGCCAGCAGGCCCCGACTAGCGGAAGGCACAGATACGCAGTATTTT	CASRPRLAEGTDTQYF
.	TRBV24-1	.	TRBJ2-7	TGTGCCACCGGGCCCGGTCTCCTTAACGAGCAGTACTTC	CATGPGLLNEQYF
.	TRBV14	.	TRBJ1-1	TGTGCCAGCAGCCAGTCAGAACACCGGGGGGTAGCTTTCTTT	CASSQSEHRGVAFF
.	TRBV28	TRBD1	TRBJ1-5	TGTGCCAGCAGTTTACCCCAGGGGGCGCCTTGGGGCAATCAGCCCCAGCATTTT	CASSLPQGAPWGNQPQHF
few	TRBV6-2/TRBV6-3	TRBD2	TRBJ2-7	TGTGCCAGCAGCCCCGGGACTAGCGGCTACGAGCAGTACTTC	CASSPGTSGYEQYF
.	TRBV3-1/TRBV3-2	.	TRBJ2-3	TGTGCCAGCAGCCAAGATGGAAGTAGCGCAGGCACAGATACGCAGTATTTT	CASSQDGSSAGTDTQYF
once	TRBV9	TRBD1	TRBJ2-1	TGTGCCAGCGCAGTAGAGGGGGCCCCCTACAATGAGCAGTTCTTC	CASAVEGAPYNEQFF
.	TRBV4-2	.	TRBJ2-3	TGTGCCAGCAGCAGGGGGAGCACAGATACGCAGTATTTT	CASSRGSTDTQYF
.	TRBV9	.	TRBJ1-6	TGTGCCAGCAGCACTGGGGACTGGCCCCTCCACTTT	CASSTGDWPLHF
.	TRBV27	.	TRBJ2-7	TGTGCCAGCATGGGCGGGATGACGTACGAGCAGTACTTC	CASMGGMTYEQYF
.	TRBV6-1	.	TRBJ1-5	TGTGCCAGCAGTGTAAAAGGGGACACTAGTAATCAGCCCCAGCATTTT	CASSVKGDTSNQPQHF
.	TRBV2	TRBD2	TRBJ2-7	TGTGCCAGCAGTGATTCCACCCTAGCGGGGGACCCCTACGAGCAGTACTTC	CASSDSTLAGDPYEQYF
.	TRBV6-5	.	TRBJ1-6	TGTGCCAGCAAGGGGAAAAATAATTCACCCCTCCACTTT	CASKGKNNSPLHF
.	TRBV24-1	TRBD1	TRBJ1-1	TGTGCCACCAGTGATCCGGGCCAGGGGGTGAACACTGAAGCTTTCTTT	CATSDPGQGVNTEAFF
once	TRBV7-9	.	TRBJ2-7	TGTGCCAGCAGCTTAGGCGCCTCCTACGAGCAGTACTTC	CASSLGASYEQYF
.	TRBV4-3	TRBD2	TRBJ2-7	TGCGCCAGCAGCCAAGAGAGGACTAGCGGGCGCTACGAGCAGTACTTC	CASSQERTSGRYEQYF
.	TRBV7-9	TRBD2	TRBJ2-3	TGTGCCAGCAGCCAGAGCGGGGCTAGCACAGATACGCAGTATTTT	CASSQSGASTDTQYF
.	TRBV12-3/TRBV12-4	.	TRBJ1-4	TGTGCCTCAAAGGAGACAACTAATGAAAAACTGTTTTTT	CASKETTNEKLFF
.	TRBV5-4	TRBD2	TRBJ2-5	TGTGCCAGCAGGCGGACCGGGACTAGCGGGGGGGCCCGTGAGACCCAGTACTTC	CASRRTGTSGGARETQYF
.	TRBV4-3	.	TRBJ1-5	TGCGCCAGCAGCCAAGAACCAGGTCCCAGCAATCAGCCCCAGCATTTT	CASSQEPGPSNQPQHF
.	TRBV5-4	.	TRBJ1-2	TGTGCCAGCAAGGGGCTGGGTGACTATGGCTACACCTTC	CASKGLGDYGYTF
.	TRBV6-5	TRBD1	TRBJ1-6	TGTGCCAGCAGCCGGGACAGGGAGTTTCGTTCACCCCTCCACTTT	CASSRDREFRSPLHF
.	TRBV28	TRBD1	TRBJ1-1	TGTGCCAGCAGTCCATCGACAGGGTGGATCGGGACTGAAGCTTTCTTT	CASSPSTGWIGTEAFF
.	TRBV11-2	.	TRBJ1-3	TGTGCCAGCAGCTCCCAAAAGGGGCAAAGCTCTGGAAACACCATATATTTT	CASSSQKGQSSGNTIYF
.	TRBV27	.	TRBJ2-1	TGTGCCAGCACCCAGAGGGCGGAGCAGTTCTTC	CASTQRAEQFF
.	TRBV5-1	.	TRBJ1-6	TGCGCCAGCAGCTTTGGCGGGGGGTCCTATAATTCACCCCTCCACTTT	CASSFGGGSYNSPLHF
few	TRBV7-2	.	TRBJ1-5	TGTGCCAGCAGCTCCCTCAAGGGGAATAATCAGCCCCAGCATTTT	CASSSLKGNNQPQHF
few	TRBV19	.	TRBJ2-7	TGTGCCAGTACCCCAGGGGCCGGTCTAGCCTCACCCTACGAGCAGTACTTC	CASTPGAGLASPYEQYF
.	TRBV5-8	TRBD2	TRBJ2-1	TGTGCCAGCAGCCCCGACAGCACCAGCGGGAGTTCCTACAATGAGCAGTTCTTC	CASSPDSTSGSSYNEQFF
.	TRBV7-2	.	TRBJ1-2	TGTGCCAGCAGCTTACAACTTAACTATGGCTACACCTTC	CASSLQLNYGYTF
.	TRBV5-5	TRBD2	TRBJ2-2	TGTGCCAGCAGCCTCCGGACTAGCGGGAGTTTCGCCGGGGAGCTGTTTTTT	CASSLRTSGSFAGELFF
.	TRBV5-1	.	TRBJ1-1	TGCGCCAGCAGCTTGACTAGGGCGTCGAACACTGAAGCTTTCTTT	CASSLTRASNTEAFF
once	TRBV19	.	TRBJ1-4	TGTGCCAGTAACCCCTCCCCAGGGGATGAAAAACTGTTTTTT	CASNPSPGDEKLFF
.	TRBV4-3	.	TRBJ1-1	TGCGCCAGCCGAAGCGGGCCCTGGGCTTTCTTT	CASRSGPWAFF
once	TRBV4-1	.	TRBJ2-3	TGCGCCAGCAGCCCCTACTTTCCGAACACAGATACGCAGTATTTT	CASSPYFPNTDTQYF
.	TRBV27	TRBD2	TRBJ2-2	TGTGCCAGCGGCGGACTAGCGGGAGCCGACACCGGGGAGCTGTTTTTT	CASGGLAGADTGELFF
.	TRBV13	TRBD1	TRBJ2-2	TGTGCCAGCAGCTTAGGAGGGGGCTGGAGCACCGGGGAGCTGTTTTTT	CASSLGGGWSTGELFF
few	TRBV5-1	.	TRBJ2-2	TGCGCCAGCAGCTTGGCGGGGGGCCACACCGGGGAGCTGTTTTTT	CASSLAGGHTGELFF
.	TRBV19	TRBD1	TRBJ2-7	TGTGCCCCTATGGGACAGGGGGCTTGCGAGCAGTACTTC	CAPMGQGACEQYF
.	TRBV27	.	TRBJ1-1	TGTGCCAGCAGTTTAGGCGGAAGACTGGCTGAAGCTTTCTTT	CASSLGGRLAEAFF
.	TRBV6-4	TRBD1	TRBJ2-2	TGTGCCAGCAGTGACACAGACAGGGACAACACCGGGGAGCTGTTTTTT	CASSDTDRDNTGELFF
.	TRBV5-6	.	TRBJ2-2	TGTGCCAGCAGCTGGGGGACTCCCGCCACCGGGGAGCTGTTTTTT	CASSWGTPATGELFF
.	TRBV6-5	.	TRBJ1-1	TGTGCCAGCAGTTACGGCGTGGGGGGTCAGGAAGCTTTCTTT	CASSYGVGGQEAFF
.	TRBV28	TRBD1	TRBJ2-7	TGTGCCAGCGGGGGACAGGGTTCGCACGAGCAGTACTTC	CASGGQGSHEQYF
.	TRBV10-3	.	TRBJ1-1	TGTGCCATCAGTGCTTTGGAGGGGATGAACACTGAAGCTTTCTTT	CAISALEGMNTEAFF
.	TRBV29-1	.	TRBJ1-2	TGCAGCGTTATGCTTTCGACAGCCTACTATGGCTACACCTTC	CSVMLSTAYYGYTF
.	TRBV6-5	.	TRBJ1-1	TGTGCCAGCAGTAGGGGAACTGAAGCTTTCTTT	CASSRGTEAFF
.	TRBV7-9	.	TRBJ2-7	TGTGCCAGCAGCCCCCCTTCGCAGGGAGGTCAGTACTTC	CASSPPSQGGQYF
.	TRBV25-1	.	TRBJ1-2	TGTGCCAGCAGTGCGGGCAGGGCCACCCCAGCTAACTATGGCTACACCTTC	CASSAGRATPANYGYTF
.	TRBV6-6	.	TRBJ2-3	TGTGCCAGCCGCGGGGGCGCAGGGGCAGATACGCAGTATTTT	CASRGGAGADTQYF
.	TRBV27	.	TRBJ2-4	TGTGCCAGCCCGAAACCACAGGGCGCCCTAGCCAAAAACATTCAGTACTTC	CASPKPQGALAKNIQYF
.	TRBV7-9	.	TRBJ1-1	TGTGCCAGCAGCTTAGTGGTGGGGGGTCACACTGAAGCTTTCTTT	CASSLVVGGHTEAFF
.	TRBV4-2	.	TRBJ2-1	TGTGCCAGCAGCCAAGCGTTAGTCGATGAGCAGTTCTTC	CASSQALVDEQFF